Shown below are 18 T cell receptor beta chains from a single sample sequenced in a study of blood T cells in healthy people across ages. With a J-beta primer mix and a sample-barcoded 5' primer, a second PCR ran about 7 to 11 cycles. TCRdb redid the calling of the 5' RACE reads with MiXCR, one entry per CDR3 protein. The table has more than 700,000 distinct CDR3 sequences, about 46% seen once. The sequenced sample was blood. These receptors were collected from a man older than 75 in good health.

The table lists this clonotype with a few counts. The chain couples TRBV7-8 to TRBJ2-1, with TRBD2 identical over 9 bases. The V and J ends lost 5 bases and 4 bases, in that order; junction bases with no gene match: 9. This CDR3 contains 16 residues. Germline lookup yields CDR1 SGHVS and CDR2 FQNEAQ. The CDR3 DNA reads TGTGCCAGCAGCCGCGGGTGGCTAGCGGGGTACAATGAGCAGTTCTTC. Translated: CASSRGWLAGYNEQFF.

This clonotype turned up a few times. The V gene is TRBV20-1, the J gene TRBJ2-1, with 7 nucleotides matching TRBD2. Germline CDR1 reads DFQATT; CDR2 reads SNEGSKA (reference sequence). Trimming took 3 bases from V and 9 from J; bases not matched to a gene: 2. This CDR3 has 11 residues. The CDR3 coding sequence is TGCAGTGCTAGCGGGAGGCCTGAGCAGTTCTTC. It encodes CSASGRPEQFF.

The chain combines TRBV9 with TRBJ2-1; 10 bases are a match to TRBD2. CDR3 length equals 15 residues. Looked up from germline, CDR1 is SGDLS and CDR2 is YYNGEE. V shed 0 bases, J shed 8 bases, and the junction held 5 bases outside the gene matches. The CDR3 sequence: CASSVVLAGVHEQFF. The DNA for the CDR3 is TGTGCCAGCAGCGTAGTCCTAGCGGGAGTTCATGAGCAGTTCTTC.

V gene TRBV5-6 combines with J gene TRBJ2-6; D assignment may be TRBD1 or TRBD2 (5 bases each). Germline CDR1 is SGHDT and CDR2 is YYEEEE. The CDR3 runs to 16 residues. V was clipped by 7 bases and J by 1 base, with 15 bases between them. The CDR3: CASGPWGMSGANVLTF. CDR3 coding DNA: TGTGCCAGCGGCCCTTGGGGGATGTCTGGGGCCAACGTCCTGACTTTC.

The V and J genes are TRBV7-2 and TRBJ2-3; D could derive from TRBD1 or TRBD2 (6 bases each). V gave up 4 bases and J gave up 8 bases, with 19 bases separating them. Germline CDR1 and CDR2: SGHTA and FQGNSA. This CDR3 comprises 15 residues. CDR3 sequence: CASSSLGTLQGTQYF. CDR3 nucleotide sequence: TGTGCCAGCAGCTCTCTAGGGACTCTACAGGGTACGCAGTATTTT. Full variable domain (remainder filled in from reference TRBV7-2 and TRBJ2-3): GAGVSQSPSNKVTEKGKDVELRCDPISGHTALYWYRQSLGQGLEFLIYFQGNSAPDKSGLPSDRFSAERTGGSVSTLTIQRTQQEDSAVYLCASSSLGTLQGTQYFGPGTRLTVL.

This clonotype was seen a handful of times. The chain carries TRBV10-3 and TRBJ2-5; TRBD1 matches at 7 bases. The DNA end lines up better with TRBJ2-7; the J call may be wrong. CDR3 length: 15 amino acids. Germline V gene lookup returns CDR1 ENHRY and CDR2 SYGVKD. CDR3 residues: CAISESLQGKVEQYF. The CDR3, as DNA: TGTGCCATCAGTGAGTCGTTACAGGGGAAGGTCGAGCAGTACTTC.

This clonotype was observed a few times. The chain has TRBV20-1 and TRBJ2-3, with unresolved D. V gave up 3 bases and J gave up 5 bases, with 21 bases separating them. The CDR3 is 16 residues long. Germline V gene sequence: CDR1 DFQATT, CDR2 SNEGSKA (reference sequence). CDR3 nucleotide sequence: TGCAGTGCTAGTGGTCCGACTGCCCCGGCTGGAGATACGCAGTATTTT. Protein sequence: CSASGPTAPAGDTQYF.

As concerns this clonotype: Since a much larger clone is just one base distant, this may be a read error. This chain connects TRBV20-1 to TRBJ2-5; D remains ambiguous. The germline V gene encodes CDR1 DFQATT and CDR2 SNEGSKA (reference sequence). The length of the CDR3 is 14 residues. The CDR3 sequence is CSAGDLRFQETQYF. As DNA, the CDR3 is TGCAGTGCTGGAGATCTGCGTTTCCAAGAGACCCAGTACTTC.

The chain employs TRBV12-3 or TRBV12-4 and TRBJ2-5; 10 nucleotides agree with TRBD1. This CDR3 has 16 residues. With V trimmed by 4 bases and J by 1 base, 6 bases remained unmatched. The CDR3 nucleotides are TGTGCCAGCAGTTCCCGGGACAGGGGCATCCAAGAGACCCAGTACTTC. Amino acids: CASSSRDRGIQETQYF.

The gene calls are TRBV6-1 and TRBJ1-5, with a weak D call TRBD1 (5 bases). CDR3 length: 14 amino acids. V lost 4 bases to trimming and J lost 3 bases, with 10 bases between them. Per germline, CDR1 MNHNS and CDR2 SASEGT. The CDR3 region has the DNA TGTGCCAGCAGTGCGGACACCCCCAATCAGCCCCAGCATTTT. This translates into CASSADTPNQPQHF.

This clonotype occurred a few times. This rearrangement joins TRBV20-1 to TRBJ2-3, with D hard to call. V lost 5 bases and J 2 bases, leaving 8 bases between the germline ends. Germline values: CDR1 DFQATT, CDR2 SNEGSKA (reference sequence). The CDR3 length is 12 residues. CDR3 sequence (DNA): TGCAGTGCTGCTCTCAACACAGATACGCAGTATTTT. This gives the protein CSAALNTDTQYF.

This clonotype was seen repeatedly, ten times or more. V and J are TRBV7-2 and TRBJ2-3; 11 nucleotides agree with TRBD1. The CDR3 spans 14 residues. The V gene's germline CDR1 is SGHTA and CDR2 FQGNSA. Trimming removed 6 bases from V and 10 bases from J; junction bases left unmatched: 9. This chain's CDR3 is CASRPRTGGDPQYF. CDR3 coding DNA: TGTGCCAGCAGGCCCCGGACAGGGGGCGACCCGCAGTATTTT.

This sequence joins TRBV7-9 and TRBJ2-1, with TRBD1 matching over 9 bases. The germline V gene encodes CDR1 SEHNR and CDR2 FQNEAQ (reference sequence). The CDR3 has 16 residues. Trimming at V came to 5 bases and at J to 1 base, leaving 6 bases not matched to a gene. CDR3 sequence reads: CASSPGTGLSYNEQFF. The CDR3 DNA sequence: TGTGCCAGCAGCCCCGGGACAGGGCTGTCCTACAATGAGCAGTTCTTC.

A word on this clonotype: Being one base from a much bigger clone, this may be a read error. The chain links TRBV9 to TRBJ2-7; 12 positions agree with TRBD2. This CDR3 is 14 amino acids long. From germline, CDR1 is SGDLS and CDR2 YYNGEE. In DNA form, the CDR3 reads TGTGCCTGCAGCCGACGACTAGCGGGAGACGAGCAGTACTTC. This codes for CACSRRLAGDEQYF.

This clonotype was counted only a few times. V usage is TRBV3-1 and J usage is TRBJ2-7, with 8 bases aligning to TRBD1. The CDR3 is 15 amino acids. Trimming removed 6 bases from V and 1 base from J; junction bases left unmatched: 8. Germline CDR1 and CDR2: LGHDT and YNNKEL (reference sequence). The chain's CDR3 is CASSEPGQASYEQYF. CDR3 bases: TGTGCCAGCAGTGAACCGGGACAGGCATCCTACGAGCAGTACTTC.

This clonotype was counted once. One base away lies a much larger clone, so this may be a sequencing read error. The rearrangement joins TRBV7-8 to TRBJ2-5; D not certain. TRBJ2-7 explains the end of the DNA better; the J call may be wrong. The V gene's germline CDR1 is SGHVS and CDR2 FQNEAQ. The CDR3 consists of 11 residues. CDR3 nucleotide sequence: TGTGCCAGCAGCTTAGAGGTCGAGCAGTACTTC. Protein product: CASSLEVEQYF.

The genes are TRBV30 and TRBJ2-5, with 7 nucleotides matching TRBD1. CDR1 is GTSNPN and CDR2 is SVGIG in the germline V gene (reference sequence). The junction had 10 bases not matched to a gene; V was cut back by 6 bases and J by 6 bases. CDR3 length: 13 amino acids. The CDR3 DNA is TGTGCCTGTATTGTAGACAGGGAAAAGACCCAGTACTTC. This codes for CACIVDREKTQYF.

This clonotype was picked up one time. This sequence joins TRBV10-3 and TRBJ2-2; the D call may be TRBD1 or TRBD2 (7 bases each). Germline V gene lookup returns CDR1 ENHRY and CDR2 SYGVKD. The CDR3 is 16 amino acids. The V end was cut by 6 bases, the J end by 4 bases, with 18 bases between. The CDR3 region has the DNA TGTGCCATCAGCGGGGACAGCTTAGCGGGCACCGGGGAGCTGTTTTTT. This translates into CAISGDSLAGTGELFF.